Included here is one T cell receptor beta chain sequence, with context. J lost 2 bases, V lost 6 bases, and 7 bases had no gene match. The CDR3 is made up of 15 amino acids. Germline V gene lookup returns CDR1 MRHNA and CDR2 SNTAGT. The entry originates in a study of T cell changes during pregnancy in multiple sclerosis. Using immunoSEQ multiplex PCR, the repertoire was profiled, and TCRdb retains in-frame clones only, with some absent. The data contain about 98,000 clones, 90% to 95% of them seen just once; the ten biggest clones take up about 2%. The sample here was peripheral blood, taken after pregnancy. This receptor was identified in a female donor in good health, enrolled as a control in a pregnancy study. J is TRBJ2-7 and V is TRBV6-4; 10 nucleotides line up with TRBD2. The chain's CDR3 is CASSEAGGPAYEQYF. CDR3 coding DNA: TGTGCCAGCAGCGAAGCGGGAGGGCCAGCCTACGAGCAGTACTTC.